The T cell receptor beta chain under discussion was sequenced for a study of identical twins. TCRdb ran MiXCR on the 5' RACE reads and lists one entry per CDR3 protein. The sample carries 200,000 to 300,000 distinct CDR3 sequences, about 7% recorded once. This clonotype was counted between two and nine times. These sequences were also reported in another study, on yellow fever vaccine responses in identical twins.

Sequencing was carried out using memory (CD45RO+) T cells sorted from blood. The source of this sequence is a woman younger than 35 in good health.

CDR3 residues: CSATLGQLNQPQHF. The CDR3 DNA is TGCAGTGCCACACTAGGACAGTTGAATCAGCCCCAGCATTTT. The chain has TRBV20-1 and TRBJ1-5; D possibly corresponds to TRBD1 (6 bases). The germline V gene encodes CDR1 DFQATT and CDR2 SNEGSKA (reference sequence). Trimming shortened V by 6 bases and J by 4 bases, and 16 bases separated the two germline ends. CDR3 length: 14 residues.